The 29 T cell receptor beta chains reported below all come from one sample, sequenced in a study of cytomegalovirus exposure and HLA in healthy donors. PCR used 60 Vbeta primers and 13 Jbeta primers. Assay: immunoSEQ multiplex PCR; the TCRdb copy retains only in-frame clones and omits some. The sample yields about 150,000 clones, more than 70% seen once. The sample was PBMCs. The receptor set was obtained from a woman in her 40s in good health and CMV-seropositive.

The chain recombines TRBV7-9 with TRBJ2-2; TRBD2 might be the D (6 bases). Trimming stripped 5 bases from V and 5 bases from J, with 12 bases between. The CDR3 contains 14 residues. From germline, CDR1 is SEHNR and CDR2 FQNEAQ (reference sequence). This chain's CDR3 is CASSLWDSTGELFF. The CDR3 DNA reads TGTGCCAGCAGCCTCTGGGACTCAACCGGGGAGCTGTTTTTT.

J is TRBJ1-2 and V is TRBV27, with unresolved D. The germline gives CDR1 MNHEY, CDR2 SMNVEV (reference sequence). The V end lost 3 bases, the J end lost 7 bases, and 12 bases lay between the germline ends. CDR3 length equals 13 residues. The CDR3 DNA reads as TGTGCCAGCAGTTTTTATCCAGGCTTTGGCTACACCTTC. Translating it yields CASSFYPGFGYTF.

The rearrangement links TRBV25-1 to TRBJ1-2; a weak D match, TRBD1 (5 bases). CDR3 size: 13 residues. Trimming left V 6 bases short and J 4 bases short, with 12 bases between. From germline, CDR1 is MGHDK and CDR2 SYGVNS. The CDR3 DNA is TGTGCCAGCAGGTCGACAGTCTCCTATGGCTACACCTTC. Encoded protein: CASRSTVSYGYTF.

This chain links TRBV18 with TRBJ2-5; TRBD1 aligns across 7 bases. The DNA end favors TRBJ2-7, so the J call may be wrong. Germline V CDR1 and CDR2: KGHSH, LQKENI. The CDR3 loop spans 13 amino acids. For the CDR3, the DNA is TGTGCCAGCTCCACGACAGGGAGCCACGAGCAGTACTTC. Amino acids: CASSTTGSHEQYF.

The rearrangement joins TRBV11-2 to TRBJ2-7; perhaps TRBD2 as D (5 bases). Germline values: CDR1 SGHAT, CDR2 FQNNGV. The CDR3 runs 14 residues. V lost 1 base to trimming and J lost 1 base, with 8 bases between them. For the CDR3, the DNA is TGTGCCAGCAGCTTAGGAGCGGAGTCCTACGAGCAGTACTTC. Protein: CASSLGAESYEQYF.

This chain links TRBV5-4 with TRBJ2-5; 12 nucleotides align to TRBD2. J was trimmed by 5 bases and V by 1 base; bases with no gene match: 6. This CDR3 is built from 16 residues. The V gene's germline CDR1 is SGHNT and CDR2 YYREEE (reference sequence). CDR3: CASSLLAGGSGETQYF. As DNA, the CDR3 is TGTGCCAGCAGCTTGCTAGCGGGAGGGTCTGGGGAGACCCAGTACTTC.

The CDR3 sequence: CASSYGTGVSGNTIYF. The CDR3 DNA reads TGTGCCAGCAGTTACGGGACAGGGGTCTCTGGAAACACCATATATTTT. This chain links TRBV6-6 with TRBJ1-3; TRBD1 matches at 10 bases. In germline, CDR1 is MNHNY, CDR2 SVGAGI (reference sequence). J gave up 0 bases and V 2 bases, and 1 base lay outside the gene matches. The CDR3 contains 16 residues.

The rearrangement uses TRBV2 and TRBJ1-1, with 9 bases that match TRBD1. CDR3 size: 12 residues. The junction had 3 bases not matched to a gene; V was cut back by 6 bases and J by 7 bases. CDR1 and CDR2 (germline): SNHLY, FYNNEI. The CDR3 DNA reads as TGTGCCAGCAGATACAGGGGGCGTGAAGCTTTCTTT. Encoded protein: CASRYRGREAFF.

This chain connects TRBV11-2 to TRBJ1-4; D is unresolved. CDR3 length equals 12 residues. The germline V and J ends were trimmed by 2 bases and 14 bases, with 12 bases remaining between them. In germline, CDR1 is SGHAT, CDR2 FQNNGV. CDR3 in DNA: TGTGCCAGCAGCTTAAGGAGCGGGTCGCTGTTTTTT. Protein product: CASSLRSGSLFF.

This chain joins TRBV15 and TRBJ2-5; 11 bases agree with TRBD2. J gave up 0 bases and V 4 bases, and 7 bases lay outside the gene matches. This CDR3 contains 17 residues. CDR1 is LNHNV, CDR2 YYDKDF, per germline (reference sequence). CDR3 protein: CATSKLAGARYQETQYF. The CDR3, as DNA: TGTGCCACCAGCAAACTAGCGGGAGCGAGGTACCAAGAGACCCAGTACTTC.

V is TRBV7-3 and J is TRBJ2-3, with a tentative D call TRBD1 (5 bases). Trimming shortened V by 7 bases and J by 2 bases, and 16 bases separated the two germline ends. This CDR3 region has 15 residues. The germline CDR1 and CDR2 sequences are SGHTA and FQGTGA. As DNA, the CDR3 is TGTGCCAGCACGTGGGGCCATCAAAACACAGATACGCAGTATTTT. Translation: CASTWGHQNTDTQYF.

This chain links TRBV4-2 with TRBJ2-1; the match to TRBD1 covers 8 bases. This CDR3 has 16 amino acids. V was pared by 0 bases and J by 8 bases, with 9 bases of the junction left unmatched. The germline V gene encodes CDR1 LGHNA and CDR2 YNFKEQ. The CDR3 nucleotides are TGTGCCAGCAGCCAAGATACGAGCAGGGGGCGTGATGAGCAGTTCTTC. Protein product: CASSQDTSRGRDEQFF.

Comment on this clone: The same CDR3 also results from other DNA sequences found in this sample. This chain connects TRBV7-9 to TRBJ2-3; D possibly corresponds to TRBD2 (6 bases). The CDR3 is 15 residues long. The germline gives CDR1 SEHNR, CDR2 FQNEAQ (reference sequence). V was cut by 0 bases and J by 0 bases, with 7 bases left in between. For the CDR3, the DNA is TGTGCCAGCAGCTTAGCGGGGGGTAGCACAGATACGCAGTATTTT. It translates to CASSLAGGSTDTQYF.

This CDR3 is CASSQGTNKYEQYF. The CDR3 DNA sequence: TGTGCCAGCAGCCAAGGGACTAACAAATACGAGCAGTACTTC. The genes are TRBV4-2 and TRBJ2-7; weak D call: TRBD2 (6 bases). V was pared by 1 base and J by 4 bases, with 11 bases between. The CDR3 sequence is 14 residues long. Germline CDR1 reads LGHNA; CDR2 reads YNFKEQ.

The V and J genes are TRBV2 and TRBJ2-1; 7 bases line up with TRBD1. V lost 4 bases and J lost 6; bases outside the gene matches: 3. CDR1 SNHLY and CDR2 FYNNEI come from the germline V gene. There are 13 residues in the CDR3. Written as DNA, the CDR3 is TGTGCCAGCAGTGCTACAGGGGTCAATGAGCAGTTCTTC. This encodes CASSATGVNEQFF.

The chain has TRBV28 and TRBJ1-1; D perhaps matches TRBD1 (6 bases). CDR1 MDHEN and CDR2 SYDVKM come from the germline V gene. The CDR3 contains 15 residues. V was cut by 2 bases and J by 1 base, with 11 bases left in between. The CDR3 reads CASSLVLGANTEAFF. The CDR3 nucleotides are TGTGCCAGCAGTTTAGTACTGGGGGCGAACACTGAAGCTTTCTTT.

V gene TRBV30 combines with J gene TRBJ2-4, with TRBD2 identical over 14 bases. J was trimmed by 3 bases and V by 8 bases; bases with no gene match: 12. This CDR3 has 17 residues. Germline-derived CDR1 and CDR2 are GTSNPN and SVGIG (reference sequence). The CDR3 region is CAGPTSGRVVGKNIQYF. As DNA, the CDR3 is TGTGCCGGGCCGACTAGCGGGAGGGTCGTGGGCAAAAACATTCAGTACTTC.

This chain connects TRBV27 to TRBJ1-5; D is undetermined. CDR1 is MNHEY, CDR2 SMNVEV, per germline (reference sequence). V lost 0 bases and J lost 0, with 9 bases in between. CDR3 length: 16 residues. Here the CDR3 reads CASSLSPASSNQPQHF. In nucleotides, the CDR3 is TGTGCCAGCAGTTTATCGCCAGCTAGTAGCAATCAGCCCCAGCATTTT.

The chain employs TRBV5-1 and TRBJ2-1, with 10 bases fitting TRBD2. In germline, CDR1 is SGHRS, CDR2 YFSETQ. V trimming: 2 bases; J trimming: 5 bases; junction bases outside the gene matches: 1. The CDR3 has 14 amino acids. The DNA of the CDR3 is TGCGCCAGCAGCTTTGGACTAGCGGACAATGAGCAGTTCTTC. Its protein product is CASSFGLADNEQFF.

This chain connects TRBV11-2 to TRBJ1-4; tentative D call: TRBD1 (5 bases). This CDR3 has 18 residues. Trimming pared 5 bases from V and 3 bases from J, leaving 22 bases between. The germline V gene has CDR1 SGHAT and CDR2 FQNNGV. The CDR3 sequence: CASSQLLWGDGANEKLFF. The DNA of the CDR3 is TGTGCCAGCAGCCAACTCCTGTGGGGGGACGGAGCTAATGAAAAACTGTTTTTT.

The CDR3 DNA reads as TGTGCCAGCAGTAGGAGGGCAGTTTCTGGACTAGGAGCCAATGAGCAGTTCTTC. Its protein is CASSRRAVSGLGANEQFF. This chain connects TRBV27 to TRBJ2-1, with 7 bases identical to TRBD2. Germline V CDR1 and CDR2: MNHEY, SMNVEV (reference sequence). The V and J ends lost 5 bases and 6 bases, in that order; junction bases with no gene match: 19. This CDR3 has 18 residues.

In nucleotides, the CDR3 is TGTGCCAGCAGTGAAACAGGCGTGAACACTGAAGCTTTCTTT. This encodes CASSETGVNTEAFF. The chain employs TRBV27 and TRBJ1-1; weak D call: TRBD1 (5 bases). The V and J ends lost 5 bases and 0 bases respectively, with 10 bases between them. Per germline, CDR1 MNHEY and CDR2 SMNVEV (reference sequence). The CDR3 totals 14 residues.

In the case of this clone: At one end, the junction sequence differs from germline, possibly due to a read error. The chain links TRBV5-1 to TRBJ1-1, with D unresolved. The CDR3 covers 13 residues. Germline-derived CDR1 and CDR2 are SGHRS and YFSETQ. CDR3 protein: CAGSLNRNTEAFF. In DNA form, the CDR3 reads TGCGCCGGCAGCTTGAACAGGAACACTGAAGCTTTCTTT.

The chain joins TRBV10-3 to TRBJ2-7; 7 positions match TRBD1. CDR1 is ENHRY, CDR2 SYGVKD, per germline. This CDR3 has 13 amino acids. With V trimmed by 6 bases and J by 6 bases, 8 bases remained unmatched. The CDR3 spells CAISNRGGSEQYF. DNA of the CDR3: TGTGCCATCAGCAACAGGGGCGGGTCCGAGCAGTACTTC.

CDR3 residues: CASRGGSHEQYF. The CDR3 DNA reads as TGCGCCAGCCGCGGGGGGTCCCACGAGCAGTACTTC. This rearrangement joins TRBV5-1 to TRBJ2-7, with TRBD2 matching over 8 bases. Losses at the gene ends were 7 bases for V and 5 bases for J; bases not matched to a gene: 5. Looked up from germline, CDR1 is SGHRS and CDR2 is YFSETQ. The CDR3 length is 12 residues.

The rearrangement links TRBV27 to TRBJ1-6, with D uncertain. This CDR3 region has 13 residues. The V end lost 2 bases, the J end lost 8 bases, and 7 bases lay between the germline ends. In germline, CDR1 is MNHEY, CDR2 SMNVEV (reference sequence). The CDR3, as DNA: TGTGCCAGCAGTTTAGAGATATATTCACCCCTCCACTTT. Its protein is CASSLEIYSPLHF.

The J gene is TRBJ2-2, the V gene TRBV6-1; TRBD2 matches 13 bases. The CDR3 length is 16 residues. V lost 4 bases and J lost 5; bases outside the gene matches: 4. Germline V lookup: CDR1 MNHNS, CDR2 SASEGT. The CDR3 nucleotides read TGTGCCAGCAGTGGCCCGACTAGCGGGAGGACCGGGGAGCTGTTTTTT. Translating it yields CASSGPTSGRTGELFF.

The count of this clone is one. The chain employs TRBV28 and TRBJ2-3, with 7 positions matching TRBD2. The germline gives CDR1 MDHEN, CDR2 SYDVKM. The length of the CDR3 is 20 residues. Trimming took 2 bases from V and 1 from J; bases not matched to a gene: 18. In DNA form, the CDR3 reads TGTGCCAGCAGTTTAGGCCTTCGAGGGAGGGCCTTACTTGGCACAGATACGCAGTATTTT. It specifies CASSLGLRGRALLGTDTQYF. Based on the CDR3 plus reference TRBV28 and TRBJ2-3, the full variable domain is DVKVTQSSRYLVKRTGEKVFLECVQDMDHENMFWYRQDPGLGLRLIYFSYDVKMKEKGDIPEGYSVSREKKERFSLILESASTNQTSMYLCASSLGLRGRALLGTDTQYFGPGTRLTVL.

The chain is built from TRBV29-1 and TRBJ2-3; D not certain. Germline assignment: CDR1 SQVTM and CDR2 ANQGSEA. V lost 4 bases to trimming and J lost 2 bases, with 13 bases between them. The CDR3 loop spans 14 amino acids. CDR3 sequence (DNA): TGCAGCGTTGTACGGCAACTACCCACAGATACGCAGTATTTT. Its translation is CSVVRQLPTDTQYF.